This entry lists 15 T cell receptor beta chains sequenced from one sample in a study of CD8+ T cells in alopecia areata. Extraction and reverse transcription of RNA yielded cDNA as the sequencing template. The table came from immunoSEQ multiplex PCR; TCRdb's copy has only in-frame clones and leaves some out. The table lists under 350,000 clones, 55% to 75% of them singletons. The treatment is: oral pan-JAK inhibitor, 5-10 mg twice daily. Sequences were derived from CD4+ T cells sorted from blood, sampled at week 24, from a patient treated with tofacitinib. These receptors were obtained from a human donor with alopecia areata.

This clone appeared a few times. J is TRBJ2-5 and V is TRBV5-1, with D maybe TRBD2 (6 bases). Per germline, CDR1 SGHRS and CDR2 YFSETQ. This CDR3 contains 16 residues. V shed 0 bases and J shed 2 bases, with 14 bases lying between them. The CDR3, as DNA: TGCGCCAGCAGCTTGGCCCCTGGGGGAGGACAAGAGACCCAGTACTTC. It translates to CASSLAPGGGQETQYF.

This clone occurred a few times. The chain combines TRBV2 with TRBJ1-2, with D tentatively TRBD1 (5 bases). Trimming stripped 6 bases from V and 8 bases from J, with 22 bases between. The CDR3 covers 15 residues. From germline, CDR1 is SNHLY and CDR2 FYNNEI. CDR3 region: CASRERVGVSYGYTF. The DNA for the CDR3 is TGTGCCAGCAGAGAAAGGGTGGGGGTATCGTACGGCTACACCTTC.

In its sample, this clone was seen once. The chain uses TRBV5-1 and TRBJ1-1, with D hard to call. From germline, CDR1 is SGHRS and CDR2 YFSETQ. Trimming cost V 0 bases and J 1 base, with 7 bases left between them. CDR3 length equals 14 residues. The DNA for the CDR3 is TGCGCCAGCAGCTTGGCCAGCTGGAACACTGAAGCTTTCTTT. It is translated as CASSLASWNTEAFF.

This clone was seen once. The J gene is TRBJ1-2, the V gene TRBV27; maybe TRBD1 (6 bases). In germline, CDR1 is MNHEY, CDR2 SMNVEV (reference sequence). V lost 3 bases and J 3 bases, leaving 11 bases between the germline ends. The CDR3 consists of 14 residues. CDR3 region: CASSLRGAHYGYTF. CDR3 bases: TGTGCCAGCAGTTTGCGGGGGGCTCACTATGGCTACACCTTC.

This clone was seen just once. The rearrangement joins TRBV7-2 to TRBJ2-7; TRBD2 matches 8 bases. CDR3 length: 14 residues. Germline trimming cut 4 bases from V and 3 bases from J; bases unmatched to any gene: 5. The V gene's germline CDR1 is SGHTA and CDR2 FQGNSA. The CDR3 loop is CASSSVRGGYEQYF. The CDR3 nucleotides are TGTGCCAGCAGCTCCGTACGGGGGGGCTACGAGCAGTACTTC.

In DNA, the CDR3 is TGTGCCAGCAGTCGACAGGGTAGGGGCTACACCTTC. It yields the protein CASSRQGRGYTF. The chain recombines TRBV2 with TRBJ1-2; TRBD1 aligns across 7 bases. The V and J ends lost 5 bases and 8 bases, in that order; junction bases with no gene match: 5. The CDR3 has 12 amino acids. The germline V gene encodes CDR1 SNHLY and CDR2 FYNNEI.

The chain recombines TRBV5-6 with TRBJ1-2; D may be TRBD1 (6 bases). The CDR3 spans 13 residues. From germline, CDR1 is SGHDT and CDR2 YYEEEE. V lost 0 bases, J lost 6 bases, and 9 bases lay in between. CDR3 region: CASSLDRVHGYTF. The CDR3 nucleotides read TGTGCCAGCAGCTTGGACAGGGTCCATGGCTACACCTTC. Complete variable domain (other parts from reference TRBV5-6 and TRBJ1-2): DAGVTQSPTHLIKTRGQQVTLRCSPKSGHDTVSWYQQALGQGPQFIFQYYEEEERQRGNFPDRFSGHQFPNYSSELNVNALLLGDSALYLCASSLDRVHGYTFGSGTRLTVV.

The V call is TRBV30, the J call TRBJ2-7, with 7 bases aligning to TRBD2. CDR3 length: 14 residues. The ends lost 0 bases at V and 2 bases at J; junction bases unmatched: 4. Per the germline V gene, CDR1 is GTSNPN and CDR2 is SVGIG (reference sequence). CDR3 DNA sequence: TGTGCCTGGAGTGTAAGCGGGGTAGCCTACGAGCAGTACTTC. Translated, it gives CAWSVSGVAYEQYF.

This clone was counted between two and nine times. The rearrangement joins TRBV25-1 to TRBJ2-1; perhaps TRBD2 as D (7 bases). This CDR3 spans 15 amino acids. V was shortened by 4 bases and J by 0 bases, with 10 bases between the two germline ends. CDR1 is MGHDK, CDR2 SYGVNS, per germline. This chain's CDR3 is CASSGRGHSYNEQFF. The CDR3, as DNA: TGTGCCAGCAGTGGGCGGGGGCACTCCTACAATGAGCAGTTCTTC. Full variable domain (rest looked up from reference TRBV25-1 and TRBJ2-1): EADIYQTPRYLVIGTGKKITLECSQTMGHDKMYWYQQDPGMELHLIHYSYGVNSTEKGDLSSESTVSRIRTEHFPLTLESARPSHTSQYLCASSGRGHSYNEQFFGPGTRLTVL.

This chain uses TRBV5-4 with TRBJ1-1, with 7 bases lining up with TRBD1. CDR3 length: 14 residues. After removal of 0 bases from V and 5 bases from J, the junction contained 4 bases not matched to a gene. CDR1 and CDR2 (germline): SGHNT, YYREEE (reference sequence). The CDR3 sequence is CASSLDSQGTEAFF. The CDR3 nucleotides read TGTGCCAGCAGCTTGGACTCACAGGGGACTGAAGCTTTCTTT.

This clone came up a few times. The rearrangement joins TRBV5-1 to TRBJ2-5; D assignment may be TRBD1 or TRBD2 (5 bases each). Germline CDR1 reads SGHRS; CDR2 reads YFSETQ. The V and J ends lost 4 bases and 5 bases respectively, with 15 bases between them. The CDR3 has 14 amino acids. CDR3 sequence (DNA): TGCGCCAGCAGCCCACTGGGGCGCGGGGAGACCCAGTACTTC. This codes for CASSPLGRGETQYF. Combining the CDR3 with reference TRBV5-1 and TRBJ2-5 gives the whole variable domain KAGVTQTPRYLIKTRGQQVTLSCSPISGHRSVSWYQQTPGQGLQFLFEYFSETQRNKGNFPGRFSGRQFSNSRSEMNVSTLELGDSALYLCASSPLGRGETQYFGPGTRLLVL.

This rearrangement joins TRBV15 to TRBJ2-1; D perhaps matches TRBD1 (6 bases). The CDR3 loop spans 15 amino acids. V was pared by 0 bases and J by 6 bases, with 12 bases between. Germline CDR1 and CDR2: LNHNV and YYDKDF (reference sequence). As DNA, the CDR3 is TGTGCCACCAGCAGAGAGGGGGCGCAGGGCAATGAGCAGTTCTTC. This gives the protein CATSREGAQGNEQFF.

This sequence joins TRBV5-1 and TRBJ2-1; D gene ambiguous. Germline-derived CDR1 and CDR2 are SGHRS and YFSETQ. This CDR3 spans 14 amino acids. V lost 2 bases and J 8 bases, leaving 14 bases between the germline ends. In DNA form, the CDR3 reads TGCGCCAGCAGCTTTTCCCTAGTTCTGGATGAGCAGTTCTTC. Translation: CASSFSLVLDEQFF.

DNA for the CDR3: TGCAGCGTTGAAGCCAGGGAAGGCTATGGCTACACCTTC. This encodes CSVEAREGYGYTF. The V call is TRBV29-1, the J call TRBJ1-2; D perhaps matches TRBD1 (5 bases). CDR1 and CDR2 from the germline V gene are SQVTM and ANQGSEA. The length of the CDR3 is 13 residues. V lost 1 base and J 4 bases, leaving 10 bases between the germline ends.

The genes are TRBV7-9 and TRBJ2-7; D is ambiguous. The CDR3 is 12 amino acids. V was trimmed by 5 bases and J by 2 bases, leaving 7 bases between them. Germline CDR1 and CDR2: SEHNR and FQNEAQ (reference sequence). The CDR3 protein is CASSPSAYEQYF. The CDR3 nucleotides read TGTGCCAGCAGCCCTAGTGCCTACGAGCAGTACTTC. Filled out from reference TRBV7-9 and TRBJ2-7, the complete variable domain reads DTGVSQNPRHKITKRGQNVTFRCDPISEHNRLYWYRQTLGQGPEFLTYFQNEAQLEKSRLLSDRFSAERPKGSFSTLEIQRTEQGDSAMYLCASSPSAYEQYFGPGTRLTVT.